This T cell receptor (beta chain) was obtained from a study of T cells in Graves' hyperthyroidism and ophthalmopathy. The CDR3 contains 11 residues. CDR1 is DFQATT, CDR2 SNEGSKA, per germline (reference sequence). Trimming left V 4 bases short and J 1 base short, with 5 bases between. This clonotype was seen at least ten times. The source material, RNA transcripts, was used to amplify TCR beta CDR3 regions. An initial round of RT-PCR targeting the TCR CDR3 relied on the HTBI primer set. TCRdb ran MiXCR on the multiplex PCR reads and lists one entry per CDR3 protein. The sample yields hundreds of thousands of distinct CDR3 sequences, less than 20% seen once.

Sequencing used blood. This chain uses TRBV20-1 with TRBJ2-7; D is unclear. This TCR was sampled from a young woman with Graves' hyperthyroidism that later progressed to Graves' ophthalmopathy. The CDR3 bases are TGCAGTGCTAAGTTGTCCTACGAGCAGTACTTC. This codes for CSAKLSYEQYF.